Here is one T cell receptor beta chain with its context. Its antigen is not yet known. No base quality values were provided; no much bigger clone lies one nucleotide off. High-throughput TCR beta sequencing profiled peripheral blood CD8+ and CD4+ T cells from healthy donors, Susac syndrome patients and multiple sclerosis patients. Treatment-naive patients with stable or active relapsing-remitting disease fulfilling revised McDonald criteria were used as multiple sclerosis controls. Bulk CD8+ and CD4+ T cells were purified magnetically by negative isolation, whereas CD8+ TEMRA cells were enriched by FACS. Blood was collected in EDTA tubes and processed within 24 hours, with PBMCs isolated through density gradient centrifugation. PBMCs intended for TCR sequencing were frozen in liquid nitrogen and were later thawed in a 37 degrees C water bath. The sorted or isolated CD4+, CD8+ and CD8+ TEMRA cells reached a purity of at least 90%.

V is shortened by 0 bases, J by 2 bases, and the region joining them spans 14 bases. Taken from the germline V gene, the CDR1 and CDR2 loops are SGHRS and YFSETQ. The cysteine opens and the phenylalanine closes a CDR3 of 16 amino acids. The DNA shown is the 48-base CDR3, in frame from base 1. The record originates from a study of CD8 T cells in Susac syndrome (dated by TCRdb to the late 2010s). The study in broad terms: Whether CD8+ T cell activation and differentiation in Susac syndrome was antigen driven was tested using repertoire sequencing.

RNA was extracted using the RNeasy kit, and roughly 0.45 to 1 ug of the RNA was reverse transcribed with random hexamers. The immunoSEQ multiplex PCR assay, covering 54 Vbeta and 13 Jbeta segments, was used to amplify TCR beta CDR3 regions. Bias from PCR amplification was corrected by using a synthetic template baseline for primer optimization and for computational correction. Concerning the study's data processing: Reads were annotated to V, D and J genes according to IMGT and were analyzed with immunoSEQ Analyzer, with only productive sequences retained. To calculate clonality, Shannon entropy was normalized by log2 of the number of productive unique sequences and then subtracted from one. For each patient and control, public and private clones were evaluated within the 100 most prevalent clones. Susac-specific clones were defined as absent from healthy and MS cohorts, some 1,000 published viral clones and other ImmuneACCESS disease sequences. In TCRdb, the public reads were trimmed at Q25 with fastp and aligned with MiXCR, with productive beta chains retained. Entries are consolidated by CDR3 protein sequence, retaining the most common genes and DNA. Here the V and J calls rest on TCRdb's processing, not on the authors' analysis. This sample has 150,000 to 250,000 distinct CDR3 sequences in its table, and roughly 96% of those were observed once. The ten most abundant clones make up 0.093% of the sample.

Beyond this particular receptor, the publication reports: The number of individuals in the TCR sequencing and HLA analysis was acknowledged as relatively small.

Rearrangement joined TRBV5-1 to TRBJ1-2; too little of a D gene remains to name it. Sequencing used CD4+ T cells from PBMCs. This receptor was identified in a human donor with multiple sclerosis. The nucleotide sequence reads as follows: TGCGCCAGCAGCTTGGAAGGCCCTCCTCGAAACTATGGCTACACCTTC. It specifies CASSLEGPPRNYGYTF.